This TCR beta chain was retrieved from a study of blood T cell repertoires in COVID-19. Here immunoSEQ multiplex PCR was the method, and the copy in TCRdb shows in-frame clones only, minus some. The sample yields some 300,000 clones, about 90% seen once. This sequence was found in a woman aged 45-60 years who had been exposed to COVID-19. Sequencing was done on a sample of PBMCs or T cells enriched from blood (not recorded which).

In DNA, the CDR3 is TGTGCCAGCTCAGGAAGGACAGGGAGTGAGCAGTACTTC. As protein: CASSGRTGSEQYF. The chain uses TRBV18 and TRBJ2-7; 8 bases line up with TRBD1. This CDR3 has 13 residues. Germline loops: CDR1 KGHSH, CDR2 LQKENI. Germline trimming cut 5 bases from V and 7 bases from J; bases unmatched to any gene: 7.